One TCR beta chain is described in this entry. No cognate antigen has been identified for it. Nothing much larger sits one base from this clone, and base qualities are not available. This sample is part of a study of OX40 agonist ivuxolimab in advanced cancers. Broadly, across the study: Ivuxolimab was an agonistic, fully human IgG2 monoclonal antibody directed against OX40 (CD134), a costimulatory receptor. Intravenous ivuxolimab was administered to patients every 2 weeks at six dose levels: 0.01, 0.1, 0.3, 1.5, 3 and 10 mg/kg. Of the 50 to 55 patients in dose escalation, some 20 had hepatocellular carcinoma, approximately 15 had melanoma, 9 had renal cell carcinoma and 9 had head and neck cancer. In the dose-escalation cohort, 65% to 90% of patients were male, and the mean age was roughly 60 years, with a range of roughly 20 to 79. Patients were allowed to have had prior anti-PD-1, anti-PD-L1 or anti-CTLA-4 therapy, and 30% to 40% of the dose-escalation patients had previously received checkpoint inhibitors. Partial responses occurred in three dose-escalation patients: two with cutaneous melanoma and one with hepatocellular carcinoma. Peripheral TCRbeta sequencing was intended to test whether TCR sequence diversity was altered and clonal T-cell expansion was caused by ivuxolimab. The paper reports the monotherapy dose-escalation portion (N of about 50 patients) of the phase I ivuxolimab trial.

Genomic DNA was isolated from the sorted cells so that the TCRbeta CDR3 region could be sequenced. The immunoSEQ Assay was used for sequencing of TCRbeta CDR3 regions. TCRdb provides this immuneACCESS table in a form limited to in-frame rearrangements. Some clones are lacking; in checked studies, under half of them reflect an unresolved V gene, and why the rest are absent is not known. Here the sample has under 90,000 clones; more than 70% occur a single time. Less than 2.5% of the sample lies in the top ten. Patients with autoimmune disease history or receiving systemic immunosuppression were excluded from the trial. Peripheral blood for TCR sequencing was collected from all dose cohorts at baseline, on cycle 4 day 1, and on cycle 7 day 1. Samples came from an open-label, multicenter, first-in-human phase I dose-escalation trial of ivuxolimab. Adults with locally advanced or metastatic melanoma, renal cell carcinoma, hepatocellular carcinoma or head and neck squamous cell carcinoma were enrolled in the trial. CD4+ and CD8+ T cells were sorted separately from peripheral blood before TCR sequencing.

The CDR3 runs 15 amino acids, cysteine and phenylalanine included. The DNA shown is the 45-base CDR3, in frame from base 1. V trim: 8 bases; J trim: 0 bases; unmatched bases: 7. From the germline V gene, CDR1 is SNHLY and CDR2 is FYNNEI. General conclusions and limits of the study: Low levels of normalized T-cell clonal expansion were also seen in some patients who did not respond. In the 0.1-3.0 mg/kg groups, partial responders were among the patients with the lowest normalized peripheral clonal expansion, particularly in CD8+ T cells. Clonal expansion of both CD4+ and CD8+ blood T cells was observed from baseline to week 6 at doses 0.1 to 3.0 mg/kg. Antigen specificity was not determined for the clonally expanded peripheral T cells. On average, CD8+ T cells showed more expanded clones than CD4+ T cells after ivuxolimab.

The sample was CD4+ or CD8+ T cells sorted from blood, taken in a trial of the OX40 agonist ivuxolimab. The chain is encoded by TRBV2 joined to TRBJ1-5, and TRBD1 matches 7 of the central bases. The source of this sequence is an adult with an advanced solid tumor such as melanoma, head and neck, liver or kidney cancer. The CDR3 protein is CASVRGQSSNQPQHF. The bases read TGTGCCAGCGTAAGGGGACAGTCTAGCAATCAGCCCCAGCATTTT.